This is a list of T cell receptor beta chains from one sample in a study of control samples from healthy donors and cancer patients. TCRdb keeps only in-frame clones here, not all; method: immunoSEQ multiplex PCR. This sample has more than 70,000 clones, with 94% found just once. Sequencing was carried out using blood. The receptors originated from a woman aged 25 to 45 in good health. The CDR3 runs from the conserved cysteine through the conserved F or W. The D gene is left open where the match is weak. Rows give clone size only sometimes, using once, few, many, or a class for an expanded clone.

clone_size d_call j_call v_call cdr3_length cdr3_aa cdr3_nt
- - TRBJ1-1 TRBV11-2 14 CASSLPRQNTEAFF TGTGCCAGCAGCTTGCCCCGACAGAACACTGAAGCTTTCTTT
- - TRBJ1-1 TRBV3-1/TRBV3-2 14 CASSDRGRNTEAFF TGTGCCAGCAGCGACCGGGGCAGGAACACTGAAGCTTTCTTT
- - TRBJ1-2 TRBV6-5 14 CASSYQQGGYGYTF TGTGCCAGCAGTTATCAACAGGGAGGCTATGGCTACACCTTC
- - TRBJ1-2 TRBV6-5 14 CASTYTRDPYGYTF TGTGCCAGCACCTATACGCGGGATCCCTATGGCTACACCTTC
- TRBD1 TRBJ1-1 TRBV3-1/TRBV3-2 14 CASSQGQAFTEAFF TGTGCCAGCAGCCAGGGACAGGCGTTCACTGAAGCTTTCTTT
- - TRBJ1-3 TRBV4-1 14 CASRVSVRGNTIYF TGCGCCAGCAGGGTATCGGTTCGGGGAAACACCATATATTTT
- TRBD1 TRBJ1-5 TRBV28 14 CASSDGQGGQPQHF TGTGCCAGCAGCGACGGACAGGGTGGTCAGCCCCAGCATTTT
- - TRBJ1-2 TRBV27 13 CASSLTSLYGYTF TGTGCCAGCAGTTTAACCAGCCTCTATGGCTACACCTTC
- TRBD1 TRBJ2-7 TRBV18 13 CASSPGTGAEQYF TGTGCCAGCTCACCAGGGACAGGGGCCGAGCAGTACTTC
- TRBD1 TRBJ1-4 TRBV4-2 15 CASSQGTGDSEKLFF TGTGCCAGCAGCCAAGGGACAGGGGACAGTGAAAAACTGTTTTTT
- - TRBJ1-6 TRBV5-6 12 CASSLVRSPLHF TGTGCCAGCAGCTTGGTCCGATCACCCCTCCACTTT
- - TRBJ1-1 TRBV7-2 12 CASSPTGLEAFF TGTGCCAGCAGCCCCACAGGTTTAGAGGCTTTCTTT
- - TRBJ2-6 TRBV3-1/TRBV3-2 14 CASSQASGANVLTF TGTGCCAGCAGCCAAGCCTCTGGGGCCAACGTCCTGACTTTC
- - TRBJ1-2 TRBV15 15 CATSSISGANYGYTF TGTGCCACCAGCAGCATTTCAGGCGCTAACTATGGCTACACCTTC
- TRBD2 TRBJ2-7 TRBV2 16 CASSVGLAGGSYEQYF TGTGCCAGCAGTGTCGGTCTAGCGGGGGGGTCCTACGAGCAGTACTTC
- - TRBJ1-1 TRBV4-1 14 CASSQGRGNTEAFF TGCGCCAGCAGCCAAGGAAGGGGAAACACTGAAGCTTTCTTT
- - TRBJ1-1 TRBV14 13 CASSWGRGTEAFF TGTGCCAGCAGCTGGGGTAGGGGGACTGAAGCTTTCTTT
- - TRBJ1-1 TRBV2 13 CASSRQEGTEAFF TGTGCCAGCAGCCGACAGGAGGGCACTGAAGCTTTCTTT
- - TRBJ2-2 TRBV6-5 13 CAIWEFNTGELFF TGTGCCATCTGGGAGTTTAACACCGGGGAGCTGTTTTTT
- TRBD1 TRBJ1-4 TRBV10-3 15 CAISESDRGNEKLFF TGTGCCATCAGTGAGTCTGACAGGGGGAATGAAAAACTGTTTTTT
- - TRBJ1-5 TRBV6-1 17 CASSDPLGRVTDQPQHF TGTGCCAGCAGTGACCCTTTGGGCAGGGTCACAGATCAGCCCCAGCATTTT
- - TRBJ2-3 TRBV2 12 CASSIGTDTQYF TGTGCCAGCAGTATTGGGACGGATACGCAGTATTTT
once TRBD1 TRBJ1-1 TRBV5-1 15 CASSLGDRGLAEAFF TGCGCCAGCAGCTTGGGGGACAGGGGGCTCGCTGAAGCTTTCTTT
- TRBD1 TRBJ1-2 TRBV5-1 15 CASSLGDREPYGYTF TGCGCCAGCAGCTTGGGGGACAGGGAACCCTATGGCTACACCTTC
once TRBD1 TRBJ1-1 TRBV28 14 CASSPPGQGLGAFF TGTGCCAGCAGTCCCCCGGGACAGGGGCTTGGAGCTTTCTTT
- TRBD1 TRBJ2-7 TRBV29-1 16 CSVAGDRGSQSYEQYF TGCAGCGTTGCTGGTGACAGGGGGTCCCAATCCTACGAGCAGTACTTC
- - TRBJ1-2 TRBV6-5 14 CASSLSAIEDGYTF TGTGCCAGCAGTTTATCGGCCATCGAGGATGGCTACACCTTC
once - TRBJ1-1 TRBV27 15 CASSLERGGDTEAFF TGTGCCAGCAGTTTAGAGAGGGGGGGAGACACTGAAGCTTTCTTT
- - TRBJ2-4 TRBV28 15 CASSPGPLAKNIQYF TGTGCCAGCAGTCCCGGGCCCCTAGCCAAAAACATTCAGTACTTC
- - TRBJ1-1 TRBV4-1 12 CASSQLGVAAFF TGCGCCAGCAGCCAGTTGGGGGTGGCGGCTTTCTTT
- - TRBJ1-1 TRBV5-1 13 CASSSEPNTEAFF TGCGCCAGCAGCTCCGAACCGAACACTGAAGCTTTCTTT
- - TRBJ2-1 TRBV14 13 CASSQLQGDEQFF TGTGCCAGCAGCCAACTACAGGGTGATGAGCAGTTCTTC
- - TRBJ1-1 TRBV7-6 14 CASSLAGLGTEAFF TGTGCCAGCAGCTTAGCGGGACTCGGCACTGAAGCTTTCTTT
- TRBD1 TRBJ1-4 TRBV18 15 CASSGDRGNNEKLFF TGTGCCAGCTCAGGAGACAGGGGCAATAATGAAAAACTGTTTTTT
- - TRBJ1-2 TRBV7-8 14 CASSSDITNYGYTF TGTGCCAGCAGCTCCGACATAACTAACTATGGCTACACCTTC
- - TRBJ2-6 TRBV28 18 CASSLRDTYLSGANVLTF TGTGCCAGCAGTTTAAGGGACACCTACCTCTCTGGGGCCAACGTCCTGACTTTC
- - TRBJ1-1 TRBV5-4 14 CASSPGRGGQRAFF TGTGCCAGCAGCCCGGGGAGGGGGGGTCAACGTGCCTTCTTT
- TRBD2 TRBJ2-7 TRBV19 15 CASSILLAGLGEQYF TGTGCCAGTAGTATCTTACTAGCGGGGCTCGGCGAGCAGTACTTC
- - TRBJ2-5 TRBV19 13 CASSRYREETQYF TGTGCCAGTAGTCGATACAGGGAAGAGACCCAGTACTTC
- - TRBJ2-7 TRBV20-1 11 CSARQNYEQYF TGCAGTGCTAGACAAAATTACGAGCAGTACTTC
- - TRBJ1-2 TRBV6-1 16 CASSEAVRLGPYGYTF TGTGCCAGCAGTGAAGCGGTCCGTCTGGGGCCTTATGGCTACACCTTC
- TRBD1 TRBJ2-7 TRBV2 12 CASRGQGYEQYF TGTGCCAGCAGGGGACAGGGCTACGAGCAGTACTTC